This TCR beta chain was recorded in a study of control samples from healthy donors and cancer patients. Germline V gene data show CDR1 as MDHEN and CDR2 as SYDVKM. CDR3 length equals 15 residues. The J segment lost 2 bases and the V segment lost 6 bases, leaving 9 bases of the junction unmatched. Profiled with immunoSEQ multiplex PCR; TCRdb holds only in-frame clones, not every one. The table has about 160,000 clones, about 94% seen once. Sequencing was performed on blood. The V gene is TRBV28, the J gene TRBJ1-2, with 7 bases that match TRBD1. The TCR sequence derives from a woman in her 40s in good health. The CDR3 DNA reads TGTGCCAGCAGCACCGGGACAGCCCAAAACTATGGCTACACCTTC. It codes for CASSTGTAQNYGYTF.